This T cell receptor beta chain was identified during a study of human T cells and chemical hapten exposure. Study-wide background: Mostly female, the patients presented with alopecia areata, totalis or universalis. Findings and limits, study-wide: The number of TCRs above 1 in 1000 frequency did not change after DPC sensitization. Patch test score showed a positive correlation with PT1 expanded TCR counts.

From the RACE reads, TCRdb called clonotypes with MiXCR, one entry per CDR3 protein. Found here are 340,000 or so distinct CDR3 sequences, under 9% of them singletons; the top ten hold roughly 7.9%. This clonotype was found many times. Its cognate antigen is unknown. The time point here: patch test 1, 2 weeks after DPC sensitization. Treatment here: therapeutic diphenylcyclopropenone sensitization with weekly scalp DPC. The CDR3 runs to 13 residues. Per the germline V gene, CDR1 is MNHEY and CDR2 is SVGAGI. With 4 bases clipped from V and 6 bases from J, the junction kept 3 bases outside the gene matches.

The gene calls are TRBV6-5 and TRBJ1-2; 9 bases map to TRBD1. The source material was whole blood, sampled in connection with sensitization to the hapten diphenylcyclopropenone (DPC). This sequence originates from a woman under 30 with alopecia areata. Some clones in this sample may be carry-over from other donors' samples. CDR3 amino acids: CASSSGTGHGYTF. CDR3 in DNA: TGTGCCAGCAGTTCCGGGACAGGGCATGGCTACACCTTC.